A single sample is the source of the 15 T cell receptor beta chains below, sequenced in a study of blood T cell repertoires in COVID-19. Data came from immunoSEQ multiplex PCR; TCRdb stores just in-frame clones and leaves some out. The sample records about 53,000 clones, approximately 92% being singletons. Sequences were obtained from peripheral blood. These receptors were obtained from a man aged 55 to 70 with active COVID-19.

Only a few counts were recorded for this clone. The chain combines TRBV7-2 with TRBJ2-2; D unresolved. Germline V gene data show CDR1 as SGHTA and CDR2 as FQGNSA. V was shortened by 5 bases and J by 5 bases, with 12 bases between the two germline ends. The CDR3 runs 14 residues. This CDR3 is CASSPRLVTGELFF. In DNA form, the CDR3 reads TGTGCCAGCAGCCCCCGTCTAGTAACCGGGGAGCTGTTTTTT.

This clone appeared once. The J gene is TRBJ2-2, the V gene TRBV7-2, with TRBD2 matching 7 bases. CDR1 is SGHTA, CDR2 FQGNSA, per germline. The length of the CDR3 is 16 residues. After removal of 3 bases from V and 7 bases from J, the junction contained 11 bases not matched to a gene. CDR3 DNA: TGTGCCAGCAGCTTCCTCGGGGGGAGGGCCAACGGGGAGCTGTTTTTT. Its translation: CASSFLGGRANGELFF. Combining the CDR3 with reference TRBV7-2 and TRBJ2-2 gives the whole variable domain GAGVSQSPSNKVTEKGKDVELRCDPISGHTALYWYRQSLGQGLEFLIYFQGNSAPDKSGLPSDRFSAERTGGSVSTLTIQRTQQEDSAVYLCASSFLGGRANGELFFGEGSRLTVL.

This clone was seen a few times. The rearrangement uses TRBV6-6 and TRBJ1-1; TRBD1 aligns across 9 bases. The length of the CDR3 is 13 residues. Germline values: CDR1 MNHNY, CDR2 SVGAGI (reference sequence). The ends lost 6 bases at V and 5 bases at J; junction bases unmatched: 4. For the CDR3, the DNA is TGTGCCAGCAGACCGGACAGGGGAACTGAAGCTTTCTTT. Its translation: CASRPDRGTEAFF.

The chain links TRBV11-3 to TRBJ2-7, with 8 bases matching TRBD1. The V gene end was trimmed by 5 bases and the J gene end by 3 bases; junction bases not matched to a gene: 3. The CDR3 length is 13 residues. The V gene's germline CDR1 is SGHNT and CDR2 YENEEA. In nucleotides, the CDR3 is TGTGCCAGCAGCCAGGGGGCGGACTACGAGCAGTACTTC. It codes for CASSQGADYEQYF.

CDR3 in amino acids: CASSLASGPPYEQYF. DNA of the CDR3: TGTGCCAGCAGCTTAGCTAGCGGACCCCCCTACGAGCAGTACTTC. The rearrangement joins TRBV7-2 to TRBJ2-7; possibly TRBD2 for D (6 bases). V was clipped by 0 bases and J by 2 bases, with 11 bases between them. The CDR3 covers 15 residues. The germline gives CDR1 SGHTA, CDR2 FQGNSA.

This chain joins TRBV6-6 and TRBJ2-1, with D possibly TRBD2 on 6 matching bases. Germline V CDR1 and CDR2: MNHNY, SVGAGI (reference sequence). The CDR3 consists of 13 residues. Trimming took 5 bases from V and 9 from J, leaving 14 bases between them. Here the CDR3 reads CASSPGVAAEQFF. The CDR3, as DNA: TGTGCCAGCAGTCCCGGGGTAGCGGCTGAGCAGTTCTTC.

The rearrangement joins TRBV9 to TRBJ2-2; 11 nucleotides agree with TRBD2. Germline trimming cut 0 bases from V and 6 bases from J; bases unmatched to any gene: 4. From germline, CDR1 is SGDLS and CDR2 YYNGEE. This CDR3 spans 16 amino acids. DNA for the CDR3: TGTGCCAGCAGCGTAGTTGCTAGCGGGAGGCCCGGGGAGCTGTTTTTT. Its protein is CASSVVASGRPGELFF.

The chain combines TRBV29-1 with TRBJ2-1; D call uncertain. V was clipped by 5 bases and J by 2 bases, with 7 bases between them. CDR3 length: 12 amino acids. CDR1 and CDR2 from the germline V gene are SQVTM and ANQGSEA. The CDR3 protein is CSVPLTYNEQFF. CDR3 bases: TGCAGCGTTCCACTAACCTACAATGAGCAGTTCTTC.

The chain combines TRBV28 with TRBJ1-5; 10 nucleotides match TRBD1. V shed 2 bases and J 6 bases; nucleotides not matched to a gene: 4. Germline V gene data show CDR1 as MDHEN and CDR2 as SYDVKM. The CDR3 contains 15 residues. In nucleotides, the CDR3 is TGTGCCAGCAGTTTAGACAGGGGGCCCCTTCAGCCCCAGCATTTT. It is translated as CASSLDRGPLQPQHF.

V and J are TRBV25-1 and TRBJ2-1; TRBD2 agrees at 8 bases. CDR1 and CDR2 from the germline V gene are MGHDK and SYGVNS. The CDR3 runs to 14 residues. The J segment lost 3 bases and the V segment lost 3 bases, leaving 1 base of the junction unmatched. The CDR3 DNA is TGTGCCAGCAGTGATGCGGGAGGCTACAATGAGCAGTTCTTC. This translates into CASSDAGGYNEQFF.

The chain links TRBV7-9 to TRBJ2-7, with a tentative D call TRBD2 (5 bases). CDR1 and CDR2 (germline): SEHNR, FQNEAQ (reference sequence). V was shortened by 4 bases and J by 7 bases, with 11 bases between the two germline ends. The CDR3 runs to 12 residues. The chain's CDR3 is CASSWRVGEQYF. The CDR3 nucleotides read TGTGCCAGCAGCTGGCGGGTGGGAGAGCAGTACTTC.

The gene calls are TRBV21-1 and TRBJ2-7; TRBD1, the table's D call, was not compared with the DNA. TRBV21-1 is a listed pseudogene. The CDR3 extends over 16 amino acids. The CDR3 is CASSKEDLDRNYEQYF. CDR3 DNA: TGTGCCAGCAGCAAAGAAGACCTGGACAGAAACTACGAGCAGTACTTC.

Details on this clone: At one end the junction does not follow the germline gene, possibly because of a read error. CDR3 sequence reads: CASTLDRSTDTQYF. CDR3 DNA sequence: TGTGCCAGCACCTTGGACAGGAGCACAGATACGCAGTATTTT. V and J are TRBV5-5 and TRBJ2-3, with TRBD1 matching 7 bases. This CDR3 has 14 amino acids. CDR1 and CDR2 (germline): SGHKS, YYEKEE (reference sequence).

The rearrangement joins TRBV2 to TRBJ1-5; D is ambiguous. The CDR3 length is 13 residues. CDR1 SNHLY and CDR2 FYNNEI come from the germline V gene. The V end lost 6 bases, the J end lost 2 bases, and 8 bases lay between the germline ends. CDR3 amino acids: CASRAEGNQPQHF. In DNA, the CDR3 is TGTGCCAGCAGGGCGGAGGGCAATCAGCCCCAGCATTTT.

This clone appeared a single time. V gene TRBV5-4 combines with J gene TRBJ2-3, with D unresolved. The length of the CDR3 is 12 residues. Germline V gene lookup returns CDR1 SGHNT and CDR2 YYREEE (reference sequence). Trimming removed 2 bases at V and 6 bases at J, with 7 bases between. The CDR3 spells CASSFNADTQYF. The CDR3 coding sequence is TGTGCCAGCAGCTTCAACGCGGATACGCAGTATTTT.